This TCR beta chain derives from a study of blood T cell repertoires in COVID-19. Study-wide background: There were acute and convalescent COVID-19 samples, and they came from the United States, Italy and Spain. The analysed material was cDNA or gDNA that came from T cells, B-cell-depleted T cells, or PBMCs.

The length of the CDR3 is 14 residues. Trimming cost V 1 base and J 7 bases, with 14 bases left between them. The V gene's germline CDR1 is LGHDT and CDR2 YNNKEL (reference sequence). Method: immunoSEQ multiplex PCR; TCRdb's copy keeps in-frame clones and lacks some. Here the sample spans around 100,000 clones, roughly 84% being singletons. The V gene is TRBV3-1 (or the pseudogene TRBV3-2), the J gene TRBJ2-7, with D maybe TRBD1 (5 bases). This receptor was taken from a human donor in a cohort sampled during active COVID-19. Sequencing was carried out using peripheral blood. CDR3 DNA: TGTGCCAGCAGCCAAGGATCAGGGTTGAGTGAGCAGTACTTC. Amino acids: CASSQGSGLSEQYF.